This T cell receptor beta chain appears in the sequencing data of a study of blood T cell repertoires in COVID-19. Looking at the study overall: T cells, B-cell-depleted T cells, or PBMCs provided the cDNA or gDNA that served as material.

As handled by the study authors: Amplification of reference gene primers provided the estimated nucleated cell counts. Some clones are missing from TCRdb's copy, which holds only in-frame ones; the method was immunoSEQ multiplex PCR. V and J calls and clone size are those listed in that table; D and trimming were worked out from the DNA. The sample yields 95,000 to 110,000 clones, roughly 83% seen once. Trimming removed 5 bases at V and 7 bases at J, with 15 bases between. The germline V gene has CDR1 SNHLY and CDR2 FYNNEI. This CDR3 comprises 15 residues. The J gene is TRBJ1-6, the V gene TRBV2; D is possibly TRBD1 (6 bases). Material for sequencing was peripheral blood. The source is an elderly woman with active or convalescent COVID-19. DNA for the CDR3: TGTGCCAGCAGTCTGACAGGTCTTCAAAATTCACCCCTCCACTTT. The encoded protein is CASSLTGLQNSPLHF.